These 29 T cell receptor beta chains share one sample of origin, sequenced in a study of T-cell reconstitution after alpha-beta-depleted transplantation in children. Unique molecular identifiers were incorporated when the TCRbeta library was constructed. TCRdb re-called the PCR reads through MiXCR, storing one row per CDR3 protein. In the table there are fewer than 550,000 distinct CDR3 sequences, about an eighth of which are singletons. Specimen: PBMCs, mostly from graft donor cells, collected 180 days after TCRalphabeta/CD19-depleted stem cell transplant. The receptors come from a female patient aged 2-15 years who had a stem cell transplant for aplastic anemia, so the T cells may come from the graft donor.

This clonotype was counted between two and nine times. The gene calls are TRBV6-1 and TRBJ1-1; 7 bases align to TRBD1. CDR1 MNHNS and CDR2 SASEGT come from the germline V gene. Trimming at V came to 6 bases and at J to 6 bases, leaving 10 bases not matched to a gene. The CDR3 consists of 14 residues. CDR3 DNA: TGTGCCAGCAGCCCCATTGACAGGGCCCCTGAAGCTTTCTTT. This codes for CASSPIDRAPEAFF.

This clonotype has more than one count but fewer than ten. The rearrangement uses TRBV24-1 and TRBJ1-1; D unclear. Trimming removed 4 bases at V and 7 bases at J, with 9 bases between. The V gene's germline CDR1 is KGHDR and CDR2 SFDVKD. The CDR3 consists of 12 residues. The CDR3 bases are TGTGCCACCAGTGACAGAGGATTTGAAGCTTTCTTT. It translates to CATSDRGFEAFF.

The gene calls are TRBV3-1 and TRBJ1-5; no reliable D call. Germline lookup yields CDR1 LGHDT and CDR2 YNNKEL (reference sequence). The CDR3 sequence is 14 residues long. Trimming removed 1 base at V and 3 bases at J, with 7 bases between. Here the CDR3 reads CASSQVAFNQPQHF. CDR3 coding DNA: TGTGCCAGCAGCCAAGTTGCGTTCAATCAGCCCCAGCATTTT.

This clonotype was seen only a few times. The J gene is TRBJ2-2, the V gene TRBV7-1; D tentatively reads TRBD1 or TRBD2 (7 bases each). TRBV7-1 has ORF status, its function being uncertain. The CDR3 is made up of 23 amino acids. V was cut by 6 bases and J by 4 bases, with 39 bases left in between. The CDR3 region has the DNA TGTGCCAGCAGATCGTACCCCGGGACAGACAAAGCGGGACACCCCCTGGCCACCGGGGAGCTGTTTTTT. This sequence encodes CASRSYPGTDKAGHPLATGELFF.

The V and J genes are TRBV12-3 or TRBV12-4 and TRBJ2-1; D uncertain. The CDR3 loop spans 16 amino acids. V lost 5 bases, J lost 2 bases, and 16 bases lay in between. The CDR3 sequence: CASSPPGSEAYNEQFF. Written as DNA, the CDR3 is TGTGCCAGCAGTCCCCCGGGCTCAGAAGCCTACAATGAGCAGTTCTTC.

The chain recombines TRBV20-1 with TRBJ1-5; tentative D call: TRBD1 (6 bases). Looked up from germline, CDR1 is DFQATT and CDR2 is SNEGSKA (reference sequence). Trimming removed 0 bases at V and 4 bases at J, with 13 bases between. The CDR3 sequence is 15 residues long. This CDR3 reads CSARDGDRLNQPQHF. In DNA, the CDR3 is TGCAGTGCTAGAGACGGTGACAGGTTGAATCAGCCCCAGCATTTT.

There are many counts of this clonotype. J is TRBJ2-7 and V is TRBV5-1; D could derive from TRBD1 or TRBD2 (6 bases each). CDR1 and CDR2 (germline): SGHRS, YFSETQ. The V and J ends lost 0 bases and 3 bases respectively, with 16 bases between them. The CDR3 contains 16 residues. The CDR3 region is CASSLGRGRGIYEQYF. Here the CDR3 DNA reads TGCGCCAGCAGCTTGGGCCGGGGGCGCGGTATCTACGAGCAGTACTTC.

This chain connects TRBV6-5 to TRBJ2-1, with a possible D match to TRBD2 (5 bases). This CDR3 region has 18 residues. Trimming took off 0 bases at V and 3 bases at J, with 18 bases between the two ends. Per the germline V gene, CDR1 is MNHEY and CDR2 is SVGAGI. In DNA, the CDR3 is TGTGCCAGCAGTTACTCGATAAGTGGCGCGGGTGGCTACAATGAGCAGTTCTTC. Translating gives CASSYSISGAGGYNEQFF.

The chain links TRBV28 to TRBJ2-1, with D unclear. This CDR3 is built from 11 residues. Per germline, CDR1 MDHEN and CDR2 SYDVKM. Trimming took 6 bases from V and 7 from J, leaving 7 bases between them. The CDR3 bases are TGTGCCAGCAGCCACCGTAATGAGCAGTTCTTC. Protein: CASSHRNEQFF.

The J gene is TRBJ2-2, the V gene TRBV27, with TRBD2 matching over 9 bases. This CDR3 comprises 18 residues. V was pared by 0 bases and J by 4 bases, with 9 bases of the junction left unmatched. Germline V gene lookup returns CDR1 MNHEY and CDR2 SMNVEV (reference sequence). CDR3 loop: CASSLSKGLALITGELFF. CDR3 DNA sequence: TGTGCCAGCAGTTTATCGAAAGGACTAGCGCTCATCACCGGGGAGCTGTTTTTT.

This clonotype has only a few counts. This CDR3 reads CASSLAAVTYNEQFF. The CDR3 coding sequence is TGTGCCAGCAGCTTAGCGGCAGTGACCTACAATGAGCAGTTCTTC. This chain joins TRBV7-2 and TRBJ2-1; no firm D call. The V and J ends lost 0 bases and 2 bases respectively, with 8 bases between them. Germline values: CDR1 SGHTA, CDR2 FQGNSA. The CDR3 loop spans 15 amino acids.

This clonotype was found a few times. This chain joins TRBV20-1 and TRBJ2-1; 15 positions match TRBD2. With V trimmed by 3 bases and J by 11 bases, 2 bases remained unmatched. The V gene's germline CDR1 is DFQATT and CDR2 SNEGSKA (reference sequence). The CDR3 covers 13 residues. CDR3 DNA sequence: TGCAGTGCTAGGGGACTAGCGGGAGGAAAGCAGTTCTTC. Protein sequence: CSARGLAGGKQFF.

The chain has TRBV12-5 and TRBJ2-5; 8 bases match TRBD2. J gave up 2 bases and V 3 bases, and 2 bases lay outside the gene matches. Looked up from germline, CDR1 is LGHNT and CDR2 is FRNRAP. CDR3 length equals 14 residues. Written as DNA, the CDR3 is TGTGCTAGTGGTTTCGGGACTAGTCAAGAGACCCAGTACTTC. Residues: CASGFGTSQETQYF.

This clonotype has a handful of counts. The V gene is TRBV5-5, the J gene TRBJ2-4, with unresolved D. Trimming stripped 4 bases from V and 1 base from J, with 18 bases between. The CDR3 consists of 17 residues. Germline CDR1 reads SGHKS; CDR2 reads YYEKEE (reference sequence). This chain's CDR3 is CASSHPPGSRAKNIQYF. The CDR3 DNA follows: TGTGCCAGCAGCCACCCTCCAGGTAGCAGGGCCAAAAACATTCAGTACTTC.

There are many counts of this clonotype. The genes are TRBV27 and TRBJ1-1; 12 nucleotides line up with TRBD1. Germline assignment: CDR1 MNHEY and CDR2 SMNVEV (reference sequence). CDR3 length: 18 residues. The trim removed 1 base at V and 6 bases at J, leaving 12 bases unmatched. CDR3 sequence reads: CASSLFWDRGRVGAEAFF. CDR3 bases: TGTGCCAGCAGTTTATTTTGGGACAGGGGGCGCGTGGGGGCTGAAGCTTTCTTT.

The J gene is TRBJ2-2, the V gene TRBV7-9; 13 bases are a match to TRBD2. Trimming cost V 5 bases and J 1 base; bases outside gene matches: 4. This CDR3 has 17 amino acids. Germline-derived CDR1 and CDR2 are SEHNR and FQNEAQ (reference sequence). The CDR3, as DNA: TGTGCCAGCAGCCTCGGGACTAGCGGGATGAACACCGGGGAGCTGTTTTTT. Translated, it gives CASSLGTSGMNTGELFF.

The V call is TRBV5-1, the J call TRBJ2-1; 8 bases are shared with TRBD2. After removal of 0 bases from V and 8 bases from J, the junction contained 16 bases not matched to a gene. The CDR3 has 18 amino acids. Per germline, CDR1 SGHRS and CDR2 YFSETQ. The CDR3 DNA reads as TGCGCCAGCAGCTTGGCCCCCCTTGCTAGCGGGCCTCTCTATGAGCAGTTCTTC. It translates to CASSLAPLASGPLYEQFF.

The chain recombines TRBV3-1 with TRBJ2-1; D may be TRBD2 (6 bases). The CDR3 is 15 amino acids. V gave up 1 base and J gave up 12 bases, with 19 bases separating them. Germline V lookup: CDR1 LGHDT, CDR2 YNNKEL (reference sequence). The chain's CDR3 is CASSQGGGGDSGQFF. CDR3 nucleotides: TGTGCCAGCAGCCAAGGGGGCGGAGGAGATAGCGGGCAGTTCTTC.

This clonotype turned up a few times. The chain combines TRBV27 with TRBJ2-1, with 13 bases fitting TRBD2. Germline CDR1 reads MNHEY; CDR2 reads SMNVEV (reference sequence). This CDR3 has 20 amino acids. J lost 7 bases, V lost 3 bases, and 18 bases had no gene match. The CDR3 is CASSFRTLLGLAGSENEQFF. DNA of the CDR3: TGTGCCAGCAGTTTTCGAACTCTCTTGGGACTAGCGGGATCTGAGAATGAGCAGTTCTTC.

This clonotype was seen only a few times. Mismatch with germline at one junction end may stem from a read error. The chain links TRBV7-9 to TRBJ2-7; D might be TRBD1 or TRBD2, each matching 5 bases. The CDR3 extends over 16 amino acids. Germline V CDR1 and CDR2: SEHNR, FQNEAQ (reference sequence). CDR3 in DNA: TGTGCCAGCAGCCCAGGAGACGGGACCCCCTCCCACGAGCAGTACTTC. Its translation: CASSPGDGTPSHEQYF.

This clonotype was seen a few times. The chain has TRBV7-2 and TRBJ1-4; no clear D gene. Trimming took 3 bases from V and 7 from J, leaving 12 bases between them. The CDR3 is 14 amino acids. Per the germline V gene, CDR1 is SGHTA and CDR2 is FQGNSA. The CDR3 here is CASSLPRNGEKLFF. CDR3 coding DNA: TGTGCCAGCAGCTTGCCACGGAACGGTGAAAAACTGTTTTTT. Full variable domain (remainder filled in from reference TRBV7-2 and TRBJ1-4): GAGVSQSPSNKVTEKGKDVELRCDPISGHTALYWYRQSLGQGLEFLIYFQGNSAPDKSGLPSDRFSAERTGGSVSTLTIQRTQQEDSAVYLCASSLPRNGEKLFFGSGTQLSVL.

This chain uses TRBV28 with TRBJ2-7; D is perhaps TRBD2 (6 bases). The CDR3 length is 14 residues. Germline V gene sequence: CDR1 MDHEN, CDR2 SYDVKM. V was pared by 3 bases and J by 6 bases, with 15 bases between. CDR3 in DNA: TGTGCCAGCAGTTTGTCGGCGGGGTTAGCCGAGCAGTACTTC. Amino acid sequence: CASSLSAGLAEQYF.

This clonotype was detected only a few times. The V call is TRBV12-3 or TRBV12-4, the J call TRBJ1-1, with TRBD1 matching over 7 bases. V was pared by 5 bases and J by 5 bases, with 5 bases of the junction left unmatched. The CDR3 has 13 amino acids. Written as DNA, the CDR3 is TGTGCCAGCAGTCAGGGGGTTTGGACTGAAGCTTTCTTT. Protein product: CASSQGVWTEAFF.

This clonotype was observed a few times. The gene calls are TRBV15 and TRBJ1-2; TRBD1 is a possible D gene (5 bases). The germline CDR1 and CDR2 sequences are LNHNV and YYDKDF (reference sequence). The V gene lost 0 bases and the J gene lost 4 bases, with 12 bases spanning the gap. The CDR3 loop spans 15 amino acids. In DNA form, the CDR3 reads TGTGCCACCAGCAGAGAAGGGACGGCGACCTATGGCTACACCTTC. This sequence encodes CATSREGTATYGYTF.

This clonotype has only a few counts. CDR3 in amino acids: CASSIQVPNTEAFF. The CDR3 DNA sequence: TGTGCCAGCAGCATACAGGTTCCGAACACTGAAGCTTTCTTT. The rearrangement links TRBV7-9 to TRBJ1-1, with D perhaps matching TRBD1 (5 bases). Trimming stripped 5 bases from V and 1 base from J, with 11 bases between. The CDR3 covers 14 residues. Germline loops: CDR1 SEHNR, CDR2 FQNEAQ (reference sequence).

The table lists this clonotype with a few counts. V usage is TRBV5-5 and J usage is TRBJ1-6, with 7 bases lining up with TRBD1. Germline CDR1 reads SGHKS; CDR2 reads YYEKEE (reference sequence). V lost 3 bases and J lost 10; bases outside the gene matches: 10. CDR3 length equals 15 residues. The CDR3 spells CASSSYRGNDSPLHF. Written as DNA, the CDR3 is TGTGCCAGCAGCTCCTACAGGGGTAACGACTCACCCCTCCACTTT.

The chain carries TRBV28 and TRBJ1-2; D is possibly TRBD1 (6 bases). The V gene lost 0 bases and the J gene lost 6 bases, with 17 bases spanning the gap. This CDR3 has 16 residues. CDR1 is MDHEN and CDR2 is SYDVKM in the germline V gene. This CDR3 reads CASSLWDQGPWDGYTF. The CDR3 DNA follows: TGTGCCAGCAGTTTATGGGATCAGGGGCCCTGGGATGGCTACACCTTC.

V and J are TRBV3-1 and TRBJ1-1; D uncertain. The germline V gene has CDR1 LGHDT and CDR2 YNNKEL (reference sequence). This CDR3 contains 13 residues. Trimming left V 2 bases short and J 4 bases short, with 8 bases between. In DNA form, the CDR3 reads TGTGCCAGCAGCCAATTACACACCACTGAAGCTTTCTTT. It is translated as CASSQLHTTEAFF.

CDR3 coding DNA: TGTGCCAGCACTTCGGGACAGCTGGGGGAAGAGACCCAGTACTTC. It codes for CASTSGQLGEETQYF. The chain has TRBV28 and TRBJ2-5; the match to TRBD1 covers 7 bases. J lost 3 bases, V lost 7 bases, and 11 bases had no gene match. From germline, CDR1 is MDHEN and CDR2 SYDVKM. The CDR3 sequence is 15 residues long.